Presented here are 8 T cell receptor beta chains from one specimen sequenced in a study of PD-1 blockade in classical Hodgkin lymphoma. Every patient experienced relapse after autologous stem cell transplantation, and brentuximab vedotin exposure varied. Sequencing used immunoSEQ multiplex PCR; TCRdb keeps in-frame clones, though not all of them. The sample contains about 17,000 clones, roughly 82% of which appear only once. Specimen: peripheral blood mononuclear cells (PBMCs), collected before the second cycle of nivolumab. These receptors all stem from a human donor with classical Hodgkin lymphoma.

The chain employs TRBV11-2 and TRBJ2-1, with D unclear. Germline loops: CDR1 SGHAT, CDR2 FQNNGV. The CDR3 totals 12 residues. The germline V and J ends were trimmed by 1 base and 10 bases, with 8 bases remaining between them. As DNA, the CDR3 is TGTGCCAGCAGCTTAGGGCGGACCGAGCAGTTCTTC. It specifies CASSLGRTEQFF.

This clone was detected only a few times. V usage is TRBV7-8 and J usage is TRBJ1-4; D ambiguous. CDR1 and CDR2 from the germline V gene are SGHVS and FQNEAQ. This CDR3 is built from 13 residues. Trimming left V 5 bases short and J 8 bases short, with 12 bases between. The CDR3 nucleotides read TGTGCCAGCAGCCCTATACGCGGCGAAAAACTGTTTTTT. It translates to CASSPIRGEKLFF.

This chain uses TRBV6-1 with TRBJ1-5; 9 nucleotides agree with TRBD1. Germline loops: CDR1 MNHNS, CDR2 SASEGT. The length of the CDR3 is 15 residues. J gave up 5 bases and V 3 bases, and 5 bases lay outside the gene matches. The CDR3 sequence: CASSDGTGWDQPQHF. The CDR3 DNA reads TGTGCCAGCAGTGACGGGACAGGGTGGGATCAGCCCCAGCATTTT.

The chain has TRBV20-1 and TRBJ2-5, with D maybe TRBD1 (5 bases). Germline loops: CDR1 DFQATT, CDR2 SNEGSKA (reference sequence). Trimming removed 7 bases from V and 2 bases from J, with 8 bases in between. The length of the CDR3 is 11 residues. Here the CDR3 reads CSGGLQETQYF. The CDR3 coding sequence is TGCAGTGGGGGCCTACAAGAGACCCAGTACTTC.

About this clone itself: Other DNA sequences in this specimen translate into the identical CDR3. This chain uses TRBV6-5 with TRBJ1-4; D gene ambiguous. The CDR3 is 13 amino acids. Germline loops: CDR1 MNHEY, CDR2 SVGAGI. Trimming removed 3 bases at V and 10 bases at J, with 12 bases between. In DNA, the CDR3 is TGTGCCAGCAGTTATGAGCGACGGGGAAAACTGTTTTTT. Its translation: CASSYERRGKLFF.

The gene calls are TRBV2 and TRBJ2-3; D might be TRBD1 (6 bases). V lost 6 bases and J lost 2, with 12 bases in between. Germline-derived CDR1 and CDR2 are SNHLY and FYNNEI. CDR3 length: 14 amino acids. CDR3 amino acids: CASRPGHYTDTQYF. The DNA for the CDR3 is TGTGCCAGCAGACCGGGACACTACACAGATACGCAGTATTTT.

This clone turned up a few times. The CDR3 loop reads CAIRSRTGIRGYTF. The CDR3 nucleotides are TGTGCCATCAGGTCCAGGACAGGGATCCGTGGCTACACCTTC. The V gene is TRBV10-3, the J gene TRBJ1-2; 8 bases are a match to TRBD1. Trimming took 6 bases from V and 7 from J; bases not matched to a gene: 10. Looked up from germline, CDR1 is ENHRY and CDR2 is SYGVKD. There are 14 residues in the CDR3.

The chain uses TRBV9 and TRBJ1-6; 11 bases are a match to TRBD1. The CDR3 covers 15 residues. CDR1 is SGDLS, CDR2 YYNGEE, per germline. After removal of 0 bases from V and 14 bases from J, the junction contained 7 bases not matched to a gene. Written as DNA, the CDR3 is TGTGCCAGCAGCGTAGCAGGGACAGGGGGGCTGGCCCTCCACTTT. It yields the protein CASSVAGTGGLALHF.